The rows below give T cell receptor beta chains drawn from one sample of a study of cytomegalovirus exposure and HLA in healthy donors. TCRdb keeps only in-frame clones here, not all; method: immunoSEQ multiplex PCR. The data hold approximately 110,000 clones, with around 80% observed a single time. What was sequenced was PBMCs. Receptor source: a young woman in good health and CMV-seropositive. Both conserved end residues are part of each CDR3. The D gene is left open where the match is weak. Size is stated for part of the rows, as once, few or many counts, or as a class when the clone is expanded.

abundance	v_gene	d_gene	j_gene	CDR3nt	CDR3aa
NA	TRBV4-1	NA	TRBJ1-5	TGCGCCAGCAGTCGGGGGAACAGCAATCAGCCCCAGCATTTT	CASSRGNSNQPQHF
NA	TRBV5-1	TRBD1	TRBJ2-7	TGCGCCAGCAGCTTGACCCGACAGGGGGCAGGGGAGCAGTACTTC	CASSLTRQGAGEQYF
NA	TRBV9	NA	TRBJ2-5	TGTGCCAGCAGCGTAGCTTCAGGGGGGCTGGAGACCCAGTACTTC	CASSVASGGLETQYF
NA	TRBV7-9	TRBD1	TRBJ2-5	TGTGCCAGCAGCTTCCAGACAGGGGACCAAGAGACCCAGTACTTC	CASSFQTGDQETQYF
NA	TRBV20-1	NA	TRBJ1-2	TGCAGTGCGACGACAACCTATGGCTACACCTTC	CSATTTYGYTF
NA	TRBV6-5	TRBD1	TRBJ1-4	TGTGCCAGCAGCTCACCGGGACAGGCTAATGAAAAACTGTTTTTT	CASSSPGQANEKLFF
once	TRBV5-1	NA	TRBJ2-1	TGCGCCAGCAGCTTGGAGGCAGGCGCTACTTCCTACAATGAGCAGTTCTTC	CASSLEAGATSYNEQFF
NA	TRBV4-1	TRBD1	TRBJ2-7	TGCGCCAGCAGCCAAGGCGGAGAAGGGGGCCTAAAGCAGTACTTC	CASSQGGEGGLKQYF
few	TRBV14	NA	TRBJ1-1	TGTGCCAGCAGCCAACACGCGGGGAGAGGCACTGAAGCTTTCTTT	CASSQHAGRGTEAFF
NA	TRBV7-6	TRBD2	TRBJ2-1	TGTGCCAGCAGCCTGAGCGGGAGTCTCATGTATGAGCAGTTCTTC	CASSLSGSLMYEQFF
few	TRBV11-2	TRBD1	TRBJ2-7	TGTGCCAGCAGCCCGATACAGGGGGTTCTATACGAGCAGTACTTC	CASSPIQGVLYEQYF
NA	TRBV2	NA	TRBJ2-6	TGTGCCAGCAGTGAGCGCTCTGGGGCCAACGTCCTGACTTTC	CASSERSGANVLTF
NA	TRBV7-8	NA	TRBJ2-7	TGTGCCAGCAGCTTATACCAGGGTACGGACGAGCAGTACTTC	CASSLYQGTDEQYF
NA	TRBV7-9	NA	TRBJ1-1	TGTGCCAGCAGCCCGACCGGGGCTGAAGCTTTCTTT	CASSPTGAEAFF
NA	TRBV4-1	TRBD1	TRBJ2-5	TGCGCCAGCAGCCCTACCGGGACAGGGGGCAGAGAGACCCAGTACTTC	CASSPTGTGGRETQYF
NA	TRBV18	NA	TRBJ1-5	TGTGCCAGCTCACCGGACCAGGGATTTAGCAATCAGCCCCAGCATTTT	CASSPDQGFSNQPQHF
NA	TRBV7-9	TRBD1	TRBJ2-1	TGTTCCAGCAGCTCGACCGGGACAGCCTACAATGAGCAGTTCTTC	CSSSSTGTAYNEQFF
NA	TRBV9	NA	TRBJ2-7	TGTGCCAGCAGCGTAGAGGGGCAGATCAACGAGCAGTACTTC	CASSVEGQINEQYF
NA	TRBV5-1	TRBD1	TRBJ2-5	TGCGCCAGCAGCCGTACAACAGGGGTAGGAGAGACCCAGTACTTC	CASSRTTGVGETQYF
few	TRBV5-4	NA	TRBJ2-7	TGTGCCAGCAGCCGAAGATTGGGCAACACCTACGAGCAGTACTTC	CASSRRLGNTYEQYF
NA	TRBV19	NA	TRBJ1-1	TGTGCCAGTACCCCGGTGGGCAGGGTGGGCATGAACACTGAAGCTTTCTTT	CASTPVGRVGMNTEAFF
NA	TRBV9	TRBD1	TRBJ2-7	TGTGCCAGCAGCGTAGGGGGGGGACAGGGGTACGAGCAGTACTTC	CASSVGGGQGYEQYF
NA	TRBV10-3	NA	TRBJ1-2	TGTGCCATCGGTCCCTCCACTTCTTATGGCTACACCTTC	CAIGPSTSYGYTF
NA	TRBV10-1	TRBD2	TRBJ2-3	TGCGCCAGCAAGGATAGCGGGGAGGGGGCGCAGTATTTT	CASKDSGEGAQYF
NA	TRBV5-1	NA	TRBJ2-5	TGCGCCAGCAGCTTGGGAGTGGAAGAGACCCAGTACTTC	CASSLGVEETQYF
NA	TRBV5-1	TRBD1	TRBJ2-2	TGCGCCAGCAGCTGGGGGACAGTTCGAGACACCGGGGAGCTGTTTTTT	CASSWGTVRDTGELFF
once	TRBV20-1	NA	TRBJ1-1	TGCAGTGCTCAAGCGAACACTGAAGCTTTCTTT	CSAQANTEAFF
NA	TRBV27	TRBD2	TRBJ2-1	TGTGCCAGCAGTCCGCCCCGGCTAGCGGGAGTAGAGCAGTTCTTC	CASSPPRLAGVEQFF
NA	TRBV18	NA	TRBJ1-2	TGTGCCAGCTCACCACCTGGGACATCGGACTATGGCTACACCTTC	CASSPPGTSDYGYTF
NA	TRBV30	TRBD1	TRBJ1-1	TGTGCCTGGAGCACCGGGACAGGGTTTTCTGAAGCTTTCTTT	CAWSTGTGFSEAFF
NA	TRBV5-1	TRBD2	TRBJ2-5	TGCGCCAGCAGCTTGGAAGGAGGGAGGGAAGAGACCCAGTACTTC	CASSLEGGREETQYF
few	TRBV7-2	NA	TRBJ1-3	TGTGCCAGCAGCCCACAAAGCTCTGGAAACACCATATATTTT	CASSPQSSGNTIYF
NA	TRBV19	NA	TRBJ1-1	TGTGCCAGTAGTCCTGGGGGCCCAGCATTGGAGAACACTGAAGCTTTCTTT	CASSPGGPALENTEAFF
NA	TRBV12-5	NA	TRBJ1-6	TGTGCTAGTGGGCATGACAGTCATAATTCACCCCTCCACTTT	CASGHDSHNSPLHF
NA	TRBV30	NA	TRBJ1-5	TGTGCCTGGAGTGTAAATTCGGCGGGCAGCAATCAGCCCCAGCATTTT	CAWSVNSAGSNQPQHF
few	TRBV5-4	TRBD2	TRBJ2-5	TGTGCCAGCAGCTTGGGACTAGCGGGAGCGGGGGAGACCCAGTACTTC	CASSLGLAGAGETQYF